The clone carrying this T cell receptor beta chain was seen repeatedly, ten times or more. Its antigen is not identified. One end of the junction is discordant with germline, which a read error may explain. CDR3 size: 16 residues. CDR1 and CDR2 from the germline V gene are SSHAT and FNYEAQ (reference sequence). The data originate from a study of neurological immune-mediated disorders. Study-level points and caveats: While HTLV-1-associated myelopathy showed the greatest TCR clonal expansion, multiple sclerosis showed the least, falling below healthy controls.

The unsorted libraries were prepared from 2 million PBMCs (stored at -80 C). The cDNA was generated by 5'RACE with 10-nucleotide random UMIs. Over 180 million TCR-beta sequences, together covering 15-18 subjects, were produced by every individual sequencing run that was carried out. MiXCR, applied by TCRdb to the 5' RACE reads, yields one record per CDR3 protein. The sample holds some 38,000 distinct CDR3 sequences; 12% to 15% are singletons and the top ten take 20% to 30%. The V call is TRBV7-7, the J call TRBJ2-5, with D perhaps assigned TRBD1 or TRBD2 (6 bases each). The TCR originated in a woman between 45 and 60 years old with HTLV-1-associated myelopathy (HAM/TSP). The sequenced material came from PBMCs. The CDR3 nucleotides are TGTGCTAGCAGCTTAGCGGTAGGGGGAGGCCAAGAGACCCAGTACTTC. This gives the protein CASSLAVGGGQETQYF. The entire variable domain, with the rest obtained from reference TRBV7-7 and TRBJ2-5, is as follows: GAGVSQSPRYKVTKRGQDVTLRCDPISSHATLYWYQQALGQGPEFLTYFNYEAQPDKSGLPSDRFSAERPEGSISTLTIQRTEQRDSAMYRCASSLAVGGGQETQYFGPGTRLLVL.